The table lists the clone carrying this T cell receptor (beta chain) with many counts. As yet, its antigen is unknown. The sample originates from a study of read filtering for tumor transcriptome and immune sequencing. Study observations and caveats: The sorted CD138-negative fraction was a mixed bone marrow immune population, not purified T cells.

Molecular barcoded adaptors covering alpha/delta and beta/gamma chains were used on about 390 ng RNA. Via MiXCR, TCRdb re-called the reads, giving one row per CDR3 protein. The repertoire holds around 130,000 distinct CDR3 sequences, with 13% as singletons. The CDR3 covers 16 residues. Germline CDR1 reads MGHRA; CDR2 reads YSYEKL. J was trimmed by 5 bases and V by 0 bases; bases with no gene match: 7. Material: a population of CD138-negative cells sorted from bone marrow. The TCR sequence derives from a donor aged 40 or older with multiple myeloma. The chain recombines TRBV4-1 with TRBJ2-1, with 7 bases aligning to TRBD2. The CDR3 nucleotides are TGCGCCAGCAGCCAAGAAGGGAGGGCGAGGGACAATGAGCAGTTCTTC. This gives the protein CASSQEGRARDNEQFF.